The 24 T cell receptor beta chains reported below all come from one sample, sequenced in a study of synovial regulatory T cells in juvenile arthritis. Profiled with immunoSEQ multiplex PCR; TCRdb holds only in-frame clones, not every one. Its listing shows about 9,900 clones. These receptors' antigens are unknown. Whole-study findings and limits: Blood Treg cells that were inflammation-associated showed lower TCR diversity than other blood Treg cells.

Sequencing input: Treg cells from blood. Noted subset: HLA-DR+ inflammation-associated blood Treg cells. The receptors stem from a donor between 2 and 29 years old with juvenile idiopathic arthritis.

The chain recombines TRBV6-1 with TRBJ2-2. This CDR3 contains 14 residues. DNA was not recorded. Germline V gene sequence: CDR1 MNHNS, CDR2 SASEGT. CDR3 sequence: CASSDKGNTGELFF.

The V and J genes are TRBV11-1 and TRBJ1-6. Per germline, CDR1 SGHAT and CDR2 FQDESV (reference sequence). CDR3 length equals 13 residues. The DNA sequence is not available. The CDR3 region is CASSLVSEAPLHF.

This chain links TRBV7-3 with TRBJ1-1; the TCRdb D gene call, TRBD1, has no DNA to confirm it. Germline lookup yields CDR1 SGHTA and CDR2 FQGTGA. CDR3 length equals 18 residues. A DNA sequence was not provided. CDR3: CASSLLGTLRVQSTEAFF. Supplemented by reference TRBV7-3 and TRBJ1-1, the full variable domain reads GAGVSQTPSNKVTEKGKYVELRCDPISGHTALYWYRQSLGQGPEFLIYFQGTGAADDSGLPNDRFFAVRPEGSVSTLKIQRTERGDSAVYLCASSLLGTLRVQSTEAFFGQGTRLTVV.

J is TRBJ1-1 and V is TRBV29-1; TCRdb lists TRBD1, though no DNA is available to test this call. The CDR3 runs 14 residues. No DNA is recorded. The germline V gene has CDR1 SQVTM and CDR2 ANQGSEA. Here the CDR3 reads CSVEALQGTTEAFF.

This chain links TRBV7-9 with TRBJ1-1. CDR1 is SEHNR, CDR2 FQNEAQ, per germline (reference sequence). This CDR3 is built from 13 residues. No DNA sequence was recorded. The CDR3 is CASSLEEGAEAFF.

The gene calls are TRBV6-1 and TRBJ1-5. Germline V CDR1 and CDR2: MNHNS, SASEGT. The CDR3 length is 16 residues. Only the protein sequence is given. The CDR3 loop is CASSGGGGRSNQPQHF.

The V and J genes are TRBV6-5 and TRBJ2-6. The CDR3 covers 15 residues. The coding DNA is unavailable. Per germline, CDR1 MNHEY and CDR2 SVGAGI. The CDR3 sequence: CASSRKKSGANVLTF.

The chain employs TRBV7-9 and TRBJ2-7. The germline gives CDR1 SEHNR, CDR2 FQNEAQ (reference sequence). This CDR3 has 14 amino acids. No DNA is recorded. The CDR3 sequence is CASSSNMESYEQYF. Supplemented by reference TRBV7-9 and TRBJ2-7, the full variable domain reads DTGVSQNPRHKITKRGQNVTFRCDPISEHNRLYWYRQTLGQGPEFLTYFQNEAQLEKSRLLSDRFSAERPKGSFSTLEIQRTEQGDSAMYLCASSSNMESYEQYFGPGTRLTVT.

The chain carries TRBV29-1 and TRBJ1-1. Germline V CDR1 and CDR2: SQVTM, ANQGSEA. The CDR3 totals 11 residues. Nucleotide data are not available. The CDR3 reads CSVDSWTEAFF.

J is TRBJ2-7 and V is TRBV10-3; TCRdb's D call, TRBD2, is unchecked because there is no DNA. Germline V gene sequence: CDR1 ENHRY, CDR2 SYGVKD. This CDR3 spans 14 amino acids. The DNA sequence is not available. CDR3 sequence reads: CAITREDLPYEQYF.

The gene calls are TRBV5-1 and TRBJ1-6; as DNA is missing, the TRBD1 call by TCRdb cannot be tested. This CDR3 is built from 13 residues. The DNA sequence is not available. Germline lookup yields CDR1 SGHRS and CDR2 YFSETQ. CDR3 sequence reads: CASSLVADSPLHF.

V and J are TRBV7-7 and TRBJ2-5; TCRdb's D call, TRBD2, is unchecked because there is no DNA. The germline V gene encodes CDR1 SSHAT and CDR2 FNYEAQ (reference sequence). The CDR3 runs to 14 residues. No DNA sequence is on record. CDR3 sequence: CASSLEVTSGLQYF.

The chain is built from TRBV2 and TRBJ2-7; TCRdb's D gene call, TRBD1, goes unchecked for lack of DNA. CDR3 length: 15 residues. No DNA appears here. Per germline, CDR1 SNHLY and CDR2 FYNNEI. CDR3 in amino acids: CASSENRLSSYEQYF.

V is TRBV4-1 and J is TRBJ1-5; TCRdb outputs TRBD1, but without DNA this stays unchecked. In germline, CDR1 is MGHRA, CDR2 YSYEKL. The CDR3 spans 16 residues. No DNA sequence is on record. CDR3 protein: CASSQVTGTSFQPQHF.

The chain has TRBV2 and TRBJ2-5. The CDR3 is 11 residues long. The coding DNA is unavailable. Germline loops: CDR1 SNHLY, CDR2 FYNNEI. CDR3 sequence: CASSEWETQYF.

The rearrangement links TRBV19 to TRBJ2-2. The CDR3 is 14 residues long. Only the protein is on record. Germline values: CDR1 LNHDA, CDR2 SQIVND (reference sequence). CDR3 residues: CASTVEANTGELFF.

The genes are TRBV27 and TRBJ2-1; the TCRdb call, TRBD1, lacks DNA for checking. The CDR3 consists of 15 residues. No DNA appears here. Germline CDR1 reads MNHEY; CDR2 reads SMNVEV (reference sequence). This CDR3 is CASSSNARGRPEQFF.

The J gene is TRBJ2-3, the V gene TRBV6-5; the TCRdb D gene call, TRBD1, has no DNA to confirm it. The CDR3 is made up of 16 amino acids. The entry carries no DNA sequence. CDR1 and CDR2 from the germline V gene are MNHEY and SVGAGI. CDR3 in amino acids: CASSSRTGQRADTQYF.

CDR3 amino acids: CASNRGDEQFF. This chain links TRBV7-2 with TRBJ2-1; without DNA, the TCRdb call of TRBD2 cannot be checked. This CDR3 is 11 amino acids long. The record lacks a DNA sequence. Germline CDR1 is SGHTA and CDR2 is FQGNSA.

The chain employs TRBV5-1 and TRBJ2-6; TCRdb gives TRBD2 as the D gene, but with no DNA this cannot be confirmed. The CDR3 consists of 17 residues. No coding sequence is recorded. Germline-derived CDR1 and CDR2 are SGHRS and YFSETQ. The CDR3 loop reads CASSLRPSGSGANVLTF.

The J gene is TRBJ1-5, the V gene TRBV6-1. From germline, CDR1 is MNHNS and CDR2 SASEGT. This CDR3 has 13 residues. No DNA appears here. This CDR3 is CASSRAGNQPQHF.

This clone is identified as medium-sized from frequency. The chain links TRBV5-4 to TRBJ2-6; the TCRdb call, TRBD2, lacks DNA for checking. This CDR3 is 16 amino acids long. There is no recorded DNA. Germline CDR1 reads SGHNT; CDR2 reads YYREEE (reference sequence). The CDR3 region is CASSALPSSGANVLTF.

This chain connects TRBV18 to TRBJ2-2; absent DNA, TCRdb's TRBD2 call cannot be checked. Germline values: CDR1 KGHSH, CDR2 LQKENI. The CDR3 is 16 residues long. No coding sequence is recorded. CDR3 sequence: CASSPIVAGETGELFF.

The CDR3: CASGLVLAGGYYNEQFF. The chain joins TRBV12-5 to TRBJ2-1; TCRdb's D gene call, TRBD2, goes unchecked for lack of DNA. This CDR3 contains 17 residues. The DNA is not on file. CDR1 and CDR2 from the germline V gene are LGHNT and FRNRAP.